In this sample, the clone carrying this T cell receptor beta chain turned up a few times. The data stem from a study of T cell changes during pregnancy in multiple sclerosis. Libraries were prepared by immunoSEQ multiplex PCR; TCRdb keeps only in-frame clonotypes and omits some of them. The sample comprises roughly 38,000 clones, about 90% of which are singletons, and roughly 0.69% rests with the top ten. V gave up 5 bases and J gave up 3 bases; unmatched junction bases: 6. Germline V gene sequence: CDR1 SGHTA, CDR2 FQGNSA. The length of the CDR3 is 15 residues. The chain couples TRBV7-2 to TRBJ2-1; 8 nucleotides agree with TRBD2. This receptor was identified in a female donor in good health, enrolled as a control in a pregnancy study. The material sequenced was CD4+ T cells from peripheral blood mononuclear cells, taken in the second trimester of pregnancy. Written as DNA, the CDR3 is TGTGCCAGCAGCCCGGGGGGGATCGGCTACAATGAGCAGTTCTTC. Amino acid sequence: CASSPGGIGYNEQFF.